What follows describes a single T cell receptor (beta chain). Trimming shortened V by 3 bases and J by 4 bases, and 9 bases separated the two germline ends. CDR3 length equals 13 residues. The germline V gene encodes CDR1 SGHAT and CDR2 FQNNGV. The sample comes from a study of radiotherapy plus CTLA-4 blockade in lung cancer. The repertoire was sequenced with immunoSEQ multiplex PCR; TCRdb's copy has only in-frame clones and lacks some. The sample holds fewer than 100,000 clones, roughly 79% seen once. V gene TRBV11-2 combines with J gene TRBJ1-2; D may be TRBD1 (6 bases). The receptor was derived from a human donor with non-small cell lung cancer whose response to radiotherapy plus ipilimumab could not be evaluated. Some clones in this sample may be carry-over from other donors' samples. The sample here was peripheral blood, taken from a patient treated with radiotherapy plus ipilimumab. The CDR3: CASSLGRGYGYTF. As DNA, the CDR3 is TGTGCCAGCAGCTTGGGCAGGGGCTATGGCTACACCTTC. Using reference TRBV11-2 and TRBJ1-2 for the parts outside the CDR3, the full variable domain is EAGVAQSPRYKIIEKRQSVAFWCNPISGHATLYWYQQILGQGPKLLIQFQNNGVVDDSQLPKDRFSAERLKGVDSTLKIQPAKLEDSAVYLCASSLGRGYGYTFGSGTRLTVV.